This entry lists 24 T cell receptor beta chains sequenced from one sample in a study of graft-versus-host responses after intestinal transplantation. TCRdb's table, derived via immunoSEQ multiplex PCR, lists solely in-frame clones and lacks some. The data hold about 85,000 clones, with 75% to 95% observed a single time. For these TCRs, the target antigens are not known. The sample consisted of unstimulated CD8+ T cells sorted from spleen or lymph node cells, taken before transplant. Every receptor here comes from a human donor who was the organ donor for an intestinal transplant.

This clone was detected once. V and J are TRBV14 and TRBJ2-1; 7 bases agree with TRBD2. Germline CDR1 reads SGHDN; CDR2 reads FVKESK. The CDR3 covers 15 residues. V lost 0 bases to trimming and J lost 8 bases; unmatched junction nucleotides: 7. CDR3 bases: TGTGCCAGCAGCCAAGAGAGCCGGACTAGGGATGAGCAGTTCTTC. The encoded protein is CASSQESRTRDEQFF.

This clone has only a few counts. The chain is built from TRBV6-1 and TRBJ1-1; TRBD1 might be the D (6 bases). In germline, CDR1 is MNHNS, CDR2 SASEGT. V lost 5 bases and J lost 1, with 8 bases in between. The CDR3 has 13 residues. CDR3 residues: CASSLTGNTEAFF. Written as DNA, the CDR3 is TGTGCCAGCAGTTTGACAGGGAACACTGAAGCTTTCTTT.

The chain couples TRBV2 to TRBJ1-2, with a weak D call TRBD1 (6 bases). The germline V gene has CDR1 SNHLY and CDR2 FYNNEI. The CDR3 contains 12 residues. The V end was cut by 5 bases, the J end by 2 bases, with 6 bases between. The CDR3 sequence is CASSTGNYGYTF. CDR3 bases: TGTGCCAGCAGTACAGGGAACTATGGCTACACCTTC.

V is TRBV9 and J is TRBJ1-6, with 7 nucleotides matching TRBD1. V lost 4 bases and J lost 2; bases outside the gene matches: 9. This CDR3 contains 17 residues. Germline CDR1 and CDR2: SGDLS and YYNGEE. CDR3 sequence reads: CASSPRGDSPYNSPLHF. CDR3 nucleotides: TGTGCCAGCAGCCCCCGGGGGGACAGTCCCTATAATTCACCCCTCCACTTT.

The chain's CDR3 is CASSLWGTGNTEAFF. The CDR3 coding sequence is TGTGCCAGCAGTTTATGGGGGACAGGGAACACTGAAGCTTTCTTT. The rearrangement uses TRBV27 and TRBJ1-1, with TRBD1 identical over 8 bases. CDR1 is MNHEY and CDR2 is SMNVEV in the germline V gene (reference sequence). Trimming at V came to 1 base and at J to 1 base, leaving 2 bases not matched to a gene. The length of the CDR3 is 15 residues.

The V gene is TRBV6-5, the J gene TRBJ1-2, with D perhaps TRBD1 (6 bases). This CDR3 contains 15 residues. V was shortened by 0 bases and J by 4 bases, with 12 bases between the two germline ends. The germline V gene has CDR1 MNHEY and CDR2 SVGAGI. The CDR3 coding sequence is TGTGCCAGCAGTTACTCAACAGGGAGCGGCTATGGCTACACCTTC. It specifies CASSYSTGSGYGYTF.

This chain joins TRBV6-5 and TRBJ2-7; the match to TRBD2 covers 9 bases. Germline V gene sequence: CDR1 MNHEY, CDR2 SVGAGI. V shed 2 bases, J shed 3 bases, and the junction held 5 bases outside the gene matches. The CDR3 runs 15 residues. For the CDR3, the DNA is TGTGCCAGCAGTTACAGTAGCGGGAGAGACTACGAGCAGTACTTC. Translated: CASSYSSGRDYEQYF.

This clone showed up just a few times. This chain links TRBV6-6 with TRBJ2-2; a possible D gene is TRBD2 (6 bases). Germline CDR1 reads MNHNY; CDR2 reads SVGAGI (reference sequence). The V end was cut by 6 bases, the J end by 4 bases, with 18 bases between. This CDR3 comprises 16 residues. The CDR3 protein is CASRPLEGRGTGELFF. As DNA, the CDR3 is TGTGCCAGCAGACCCCTGGAGGGACGTGGCACCGGGGAGCTGTTTTTT.

The chain recombines TRBV5-4 with TRBJ1-6, with D tentatively TRBD1 (6 bases). The V end lost 0 bases, the J end lost 9 bases, and 7 bases lay between the germline ends. This CDR3 comprises 13 residues. CDR1 is SGHNT and CDR2 is YYREEE in the germline V gene (reference sequence). The CDR3 sequence: CASSLGRGSPLHF. The CDR3 coding sequence is TGTGCCAGCAGCTTGGGCAGGGGTTCACCCCTCCACTTT.

The chain carries TRBV6-4 and TRBJ2-4; D might be TRBD1 or TRBD2, each matching 6 bases. This CDR3 spans 14 amino acids. Germline CDR1 is MRHNA and CDR2 is SNTAGT. The V and J ends lost 3 bases and 8 bases respectively, with 14 bases between them. For the CDR3, the DNA is TGTGCCAGCAGTGAGAGGGGGGTCGGCGACATTCAGTACTTC. Amino acids: CASSERGVGDIQYF.

The chain employs TRBV6-5 and TRBJ2-7; maybe TRBD1 (5 bases). CDR1 is MNHEY, CDR2 SVGAGI, per germline. Trimming removed 8 bases at V and 7 bases at J, with 18 bases between. This CDR3 is built from 13 residues. The CDR3, as DNA: TGTGCCAGCGGTTCTTGGGGCGCGAGGGAGCAGTACTTC. Translated: CASGSWGAREQYF.

The rearrangement uses TRBV29-1 and TRBJ2-1; 12 bases align to TRBD1. Looked up from germline, CDR1 is SQVTM and CDR2 is ANQGSEA. The CDR3 loop spans 14 amino acids. With 4 bases clipped from V and 5 bases from J, the junction kept 3 bases outside the gene matches. CDR3: CSVVGTGGHNEQFF. The CDR3 nucleotides read TGCAGCGTTGTAGGGACAGGGGGCCACAATGAGCAGTTCTTC.

V is TRBV28 and J is TRBJ2-7, with 7 bases fitting TRBD1. The CDR3 has 16 residues. Germline-derived CDR1 and CDR2 are MDHEN and SYDVKM. Unmatched junction bases numbered 10, after V lost 5 bases and J lost 0 bases. The CDR3 spells CASSLPYRGNSYEQYF. Here the CDR3 DNA reads TGTGCCAGCAGTCTGCCCTACAGGGGCAACTCCTACGAGCAGTACTTC.

This chain joins TRBV27 and TRBJ2-7; no clear D. This CDR3 spans 13 amino acids. Germline V gives CDR1 MNHEY, CDR2 SMNVEV (reference sequence). The V and J ends lost 3 bases and 4 bases respectively, with 10 bases between them. CDR3 loop: CASSFSPLYEQYF. CDR3 DNA sequence: TGTGCCAGCAGTTTTTCCCCCCTTTACGAGCAGTACTTC.

This chain uses TRBV6-5 with TRBJ1-1; D not certain. CDR3 length equals 13 residues. Per germline, CDR1 MNHEY and CDR2 SVGAGI. V was clipped by 0 bases and J by 0 bases, with 2 bases between them. The CDR3 DNA is TGTGCCAGCAGTTACTCTATGAACACTGAAGCTTTCTTT. It specifies CASSYSMNTEAFF.

The rearrangement joins TRBV7-8 to TRBJ1-5; D is unresolved. The CDR3 totals 12 residues. In germline, CDR1 is SGHVS, CDR2 FQNEAQ. The V and J ends lost 6 bases and 13 bases respectively, with 16 bases between them. This CDR3 is CASRPSQKDQHF. The CDR3 DNA reads TGTGCCAGCAGGCCGAGCCAGAAGGATCAGCATTTT. Filled out from reference TRBV7-8 and TRBJ1-5, the complete variable domain reads GAGVSQSPRYKVAKRGQDVALRCDPISGHVSLFWYQQALGQGPEFLTYFQNEAQLDKSGLPSDRFFAERPEGSVSTLKIQRTQQEDSAVYLCASRPSQKDQHFGDGTRLSIL.

This clone was seen a single time. The chain couples TRBV18 to TRBJ2-1; weak D call: TRBD2 (5 bases). Germline assignment: CDR1 KGHSH and CDR2 LQKENI. This CDR3 has 14 amino acids. The V gene lost 3 bases and the J gene lost 5 bases, with 11 bases spanning the gap. The CDR3 region has the DNA TGTGCCAGCTCACCCGTTAATAGCGACAATGAGCAGTTCTTC. The encoded protein is CASSPVNSDNEQFF.

The chain combines TRBV6-5 with TRBJ1-3; no clear D gene. Germline V gives CDR1 MNHEY, CDR2 SVGAGI. V lost 4 bases and J 2 bases, leaving 12 bases between the germline ends. This CDR3 region has 15 residues. CDR3 loop: CASSFGREAGNTIYF. CDR3 nucleotides: TGTGCCAGCAGTTTTGGACGGGAGGCTGGAAACACCATATATTTT.

V gene TRBV30 combines with J gene TRBJ2-5, with 9 bases matching TRBD2. The junction had 5 bases not matched to a gene; V was cut back by 1 base and J by 5 bases. Germline-derived CDR1 and CDR2 are GTSNPN and SVGIG (reference sequence). The length of the CDR3 is 14 residues. The CDR3 protein is CAWSELAGYETQYF. The CDR3 DNA sequence: TGTGCCTGGAGTGAGCTAGCGGGGTACGAGACCCAGTACTTC.

V is TRBV5-5 and J is TRBJ2-5; D not certain. CDR3 size: 15 residues. V was shortened by 4 bases and J by 1 base, with 14 bases between the two germline ends. CDR1 is SGHKS and CDR2 is YYEKEE in the germline V gene (reference sequence). CDR3 protein: CASSPMELIQETQYF. The DNA for the CDR3 is TGTGCCAGCAGCCCGATGGAATTGATCCAAGAGACCCAGTACTTC.

V gene TRBV11-2 combines with J gene TRBJ2-3; tentative D call: TRBD2 (6 bases). The CDR3 is 13 residues long. The germline V and J ends were trimmed by 6 bases and 4 bases, with 11 bases remaining between them. The germline gives CDR1 SGHAT, CDR2 FQNNGV. The CDR3 sequence: CASRPTSPDTQYF. Written as DNA, the CDR3 is TGTGCCAGCAGGCCGACTAGTCCAGATACGCAGTATTTT.

The rearrangement links TRBV5-4 to TRBJ2-3; a possible D gene is TRBD2 (6 bases). The germline CDR1 and CDR2 sequences are SGHNT and YYREEE (reference sequence). V was pared by 2 bases and J by 0 bases, with 10 bases between. The CDR3 sequence is 15 residues long. DNA for the CDR3: TGTGCCAGCAGCTTTGAGGGACTTAGCACAGATACGCAGTATTTT. This sequence encodes CASSFEGLSTDTQYF.

The rearrangement uses TRBV5-1 and TRBJ2-1; D uncertain. Germline V lookup: CDR1 SGHRS, CDR2 YFSETQ. This CDR3 spans 15 amino acids. V was clipped by 4 bases and J by 0 bases, with 11 bases between them. For the CDR3, the DNA is TGCGCCAGCAGCCTGGGGTGGAGCTCCTACAATGAGCAGTTCTTC. Translating it yields CASSLGWSSYNEQFF.

The chain links TRBV5-4 to TRBJ2-1; 7 bases agree with TRBD1. Per the germline V gene, CDR1 is SGHNT and CDR2 is YYREEE (reference sequence). V was clipped by 2 bases and J by 10 bases; unmatched bases: 9. This CDR3 has 14 amino acids. CDR3 amino acids: CASSFSPTGLEQFF. CDR3 DNA sequence: TGTGCCAGCAGCTTTAGTCCGACAGGGTTGGAGCAGTTCTTC.